This T cell receptor (beta chain) was recovered during a study of blood T cell repertoires in COVID-19. Study background: Acute and convalescent COVID-19 specimens originated in the United States, Italy and Spain. The analysed material was cDNA or gDNA that came from T cells, B-cell-depleted T cells, or PBMCs.

In the study's own analysis: Estimation of nucleated cell counts relied on the amplification of reference gene primers. This table comes from immunoSEQ multiplex PCR, and its TCRdb copy is limited to in-frame clones, with some not included. V, J and clone size derive from that table, while D and trimming were established from the DNA sequence. The table lists some 19,000 clones, 82% of them singletons. Sequenced sample: peripheral blood. The TCR comes from a human donor in a cohort sampled during active COVID-19.

The CDR3 coding sequence is TGCAGCGTTGAAGATCTTCTGGGGACTCGTAACCCCCTATCGTATGAGCAGTTCTTC. Residues: CSVEDLLGTRNPLSYEQFF. This chain joins TRBV29-1 and TRBJ2-1; the D gene is possibly TRBD2 (6 bases). The CDR3 runs to 19 residues. V gave up 0 bases and J gave up 8 bases, with 29 bases separating them. The germline gives CDR1 SQVTM, CDR2 ANQGSEA.